This T cell receptor (beta chain) emerged from a study of cytomegalovirus exposure and HLA in healthy donors (dated by TCRdb to the late 2010s). As for the study more broadly: According to an earlier analysis of 587 of the donors, about 170 million T cells yielded 117 million unique TCR beta sequences and 276 Gb of sequence data. An earlier analysis of some 600 of the donors applied high-throughput TCR beta sequencing to assess whether each TCR beta V gene segment acted as functional or pseudogenic. Among the roughly 370 genotyped donors, around 81% belonged to the genetic ancestry cluster associated with self-reported Caucasian donors. An early release covering roughly 580 HLA-typed donors comprised about 310 gigabases of sequencing data and tens of millions of unique TCR sequences. The later analysis used no new phenotypic data to find candidate immune exposures, relying instead on TCR beta sequences and their occurrence across donors. A later genetic analysis took genome-wide SNP genotypes for 398 of the 666 donors and used that subset as a discovery cohort. Roughly five DR-DQ haplotypes were handled as single units for association and clustering, since linkage in the cohort was strong. The T cell repertoires of several hundred subjects were profiled by immunosequencing and related to cytomegalovirus serostatus. Besides the first cohort of approximately 670 subjects, a separate validation cohort made up of roughly 130 different subjects was used. Both class I and class II loci were covered by HLA typing, at four-digit resolution. The number of donors typed differed by locus, with roughly 620-630 for A, B, C, DRB1 and DQB1, roughly 520 for DQA1, about 610 for DPA1, and some 470 for DPB1. Donor age, sex, ethnicity and CMV serostatus were compiled alongside the repertoire data. To predict cytomegalovirus infection status, the study brought together high-throughput TCR immunosequencing, statistical association of individual TCRs with disease status, and machine learning. The aim of the study was to test whether cataloging public T cell receptors could identify signatures of past pathogen exposure. Across around 400 genotyped donors of the cohort, an average of roughly 200,000 unique TCR beta nucleotide sequences per donor were sequenced, and roughly a sixth of those sequences were non-productive. A later analysis re-analyzed previously published TCR beta repertoires from 666 donors and added high-resolution HLA genotyping to study TCR occurrence patterns. Every repertoire in the discovery cohort had been generated on one and the same sequencing platform.

This clone was seen only a few times. Its antigen remains undetermined. Nothing much larger sits one base from this clone, and base qualities are not available. The library was prepared using the immunoSEQ multiplex PCR assay. For the multiplex PCR, a mixture combining 60 forward primers for TCR Vbeta segments and 13 reverse primers for TCR Jbeta segments was used. A multiplex PCR assay on genomic DNA amplified the CDR3 region of rearranged TCR beta genes. The Illumina HiSeq System was used to sequence the amplified TCR beta libraries as 87-base-pair reads. For the original study's pipeline: A later analysis counted about 80 million unique TCR beta chains across the 650 to 700 repertoires, and around 9.9 million of these chains were shared by at least two donors. To remove PCR and sequencing errors, raw reads were error-corrected and collapsed into unique sequences using a nearest-neighbor algorithm that merged closely related sequences. To assign V, D and J gene segments, CDR3 sequences were aligned to IMGT reference sequences. For a sequence to be retained, a match of at least six nucleotides was required to both a V gene segment and a J gene segment. Rearrangements were classified as productive when the CDR3 lacked stop codons and remained in frame with V and J, and all other rearrangements were classified as non-productive. Following IMGT convention, CDR3 was defined as the stretch from the second conserved V-encoded cysteine up to the conserved J-encoded phenylalanine. The earlier analysis of some 540 of the donors excluded any sequence lacking an unambiguous match to a single V gene segment. In an earlier analysis of 450 to 750 of the donors, a V segment was called functional when productive rearrangements were above 56.7%, and segregating when the standard deviation between donors exceeded 5%. A statistical classification framework was built to diagnose cytomegalovirus status from the catalog of TCR beta chain sequences. V and J gene assignment, in a later analysis, came from comparing TCR nucleotide sequences with IMGT/GENE-DB human TR gene sequences. Using the TCRdist pipeline, a later analysis assigned CDR3 sequences along with most-parsimonious VDJ recombination scenarios. In a later analysis, each TCR beta chain was defined by its CDR3 amino acid sequence together with its V-gene family, and reads lacking a unique V-gene family were excluded. A later analysis removed 450 to 600 highly shared, low-generation-probability nucleotide sequences to deal with suspected cross-contamination and a sequencing artifact. In a later analysis, a clonal expansion index for each public chain was calculated from normalized within-repertoire ranks of inferred template counts. Generation probabilities in a later analysis came from a VDJ recombination model fitted to out-of-frame rearrangements, and those results were checked against IGoR. In a later analysis, hypergeometric tests were used to score TCR-TCR, TCR-HLA and TCR-CMV co-occurrence, with a repertoire-size bias correction applied to TCR pairs. A later analysis estimated false discovery rates by permuting HLA or CMV assignments 20 times. In a later analysis, co-occurring TCRs were grouped using DBSCAN, and TCRdist sequence similarity was added for clustering within HLA-allele-positive subsets. Repertoires with fewer than 30,000 or more than 120,000 public chains were left out of co-occurrence clustering, as were a few repertoires with anomalous nucleotide sharing. Here the immuneACCESS table is served through TCRdb, limited to in-frame sequences with V and J called. Missing clones are a known gap in these copies; in checked studies unresolved V genes cover under half, and the rest lacks a known reason. Clone size and V and J calls were adopted from that table, with D and trimming inferred from the DNA. This sample gives about 150,000 clones in total; roughly a tenth of them show up just once. The ten largest clones add up to 1.8% of the sample.

What the study reported, not specific to this receptor: A cluster of highly shared sequence variants was judged likely to be a technical artifact of the sequencing pipeline. The earlier analysis of 450 to 700 of the donors excluded about 16 rarely observed V segments, including chromosome 9 orphons, because counts were too low. A later analysis reported that several top co-occurrence clusters appeared linked to parvovirus B19, influenza, CMV and Epstein-Barr virus. This cohort had only TCR beta chains sequenced, and the lack of alpha or paired-chain data limited which features could be detected. An association between a missense DCLRE1C variant and V-gene and J-gene trimming of TCR beta chains was found in a later genetic analysis and replicated in an independent cohort. A few of the identified cytomegalovirus-associated TCR beta chains were confirmed in vitro to be specific for cytomegalovirus antigens. Compared with equally common non-associated chains, HLA-associated TCR beta chains in a later analysis were more clonally expanded and had lower generation probabilities. In a later analysis, most CMV-associated TCR beta chains were found to appear HLA-restricted, with HLA associations seemingly driven largely by CMV exposure. At a false discovery rate of 0.05, a later analysis linked about 17,000 TCR beta sequences to specific HLA alleles. Strong co-occurrence of HLA alleles, especially DR and DQ, made assigning TCR associations to individual alleles difficult. The classifier was reported to diagnose cytomegalovirus status with high specificity and sensitivity in both the original and validation cohorts. The study gave a list of about 150 TCR beta chains associated with cytomegalovirus. Compared with the 666-donor mean, donors in an Asian-associated ancestry cluster had fewer N-insertions in productive TCRs, according to a later genetic analysis. Because some donors lacked HLA typing at each locus, the association tests relied only on the typed subset. Linkage disequilibrium might explain the correlated functional status among segregating V segments, but an unknown experimental factor could not be ruled out. Presence/absence analyses assumed roughly uniform sequencing depth across donors, an assumption that may not hold. CMV serostatus was the only immune exposure information available for the cohort. According to a later analysis, TCR association rates differed among HLA loci, with DRB1 alleles showing the most associated TCRs and HLA-C alleles showing the fewest. According to the authors, the approach could potentially be generalized to other disease states and immunological phenotypes. A further reported finding was that TCR beta sequences accurately predicted the HLA-A and HLA-B alleles for most subjects in the first cohort. Most TCR sequences were observed very rarely across donors, whereas some public TCRs were present in many individuals. In an earlier analysis of under 600 of the donors, most TCR beta V segments were observed in productive rearrangements about 87% or about 30% of the time, broadly matching IMGT annotations.

In total, 630 or so healthy bone marrow donors made up the cohort. All cohort members were sampled while nominally healthy, although unrecorded immune exposures were likely present. The donor tested CMV seronegative, placing the donor among the 350 to 400 seronegative members of the cohort. A peripheral blood sample was provided by each donor, and peripheral blood mononuclear cells were used for TCR beta sequencing. The Qiagen DNeasy Blood Extraction Kit was used to extract genomic DNA from the blood cell samples. The specimen sequenced was PBMCs. The clonotype originates from a male donor in good health and CMV-seronegative.

The sequenced DNA is TGCGCCAGCAGCTTGGTAGGGGCCCAGAGCACTGAAGCTTTCTTT. Its protein is CASSLVGAQSTEAFF. Here the chain combines TRBV5-1 and TRBJ1-1; the D region possibly corresponds to TRBD1 (5 bases align). Trimming costs V 0 bases and J 4 bases, and their ends lie 13 bases apart. Per the germline V gene, SGHRS is the CDR1 and YFSETQ is the CDR2. From its cysteine to its phenylalanine, the CDR3 spans 15 amino acids. Only CDR3 DNA is held: 45 bases, read in frame from base 1.